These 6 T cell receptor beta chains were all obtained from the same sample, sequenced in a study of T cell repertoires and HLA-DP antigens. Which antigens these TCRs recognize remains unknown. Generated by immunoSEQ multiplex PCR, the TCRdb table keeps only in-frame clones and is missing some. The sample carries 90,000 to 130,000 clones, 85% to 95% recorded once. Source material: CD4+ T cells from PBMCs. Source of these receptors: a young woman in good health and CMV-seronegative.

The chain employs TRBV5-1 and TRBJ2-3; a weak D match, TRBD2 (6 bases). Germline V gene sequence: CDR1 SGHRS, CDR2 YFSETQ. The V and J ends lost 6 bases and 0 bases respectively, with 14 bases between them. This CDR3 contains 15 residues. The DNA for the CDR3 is TGCGCCAGCAAGATGGAGGGAGCAAGCACAGATACGCAGTATTTT. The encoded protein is CASKMEGASTDTQYF.

CDR3 nucleotides: TGTGCCAGTAGTATAGACGTCTTCCACACCGGGGAGCTGTTTTTT. Protein product: CASSIDVFHTGELFF. The chain carries TRBV19 and TRBJ2-2; no reliable D call. Trimming took 0 bases from V and 3 from J, leaving 8 bases between them. Germline lookup yields CDR1 LNHDA and CDR2 SQIVND (reference sequence). The CDR3 totals 15 residues.

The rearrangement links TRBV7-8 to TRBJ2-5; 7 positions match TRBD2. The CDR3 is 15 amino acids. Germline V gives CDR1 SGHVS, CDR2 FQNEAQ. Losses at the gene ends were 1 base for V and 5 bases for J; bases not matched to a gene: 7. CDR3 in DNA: TGTGCCAGCAGCTTAGAGACTAGCTGGAGGGAGACCCAGTACTTC. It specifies CASSLETSWRETQYF. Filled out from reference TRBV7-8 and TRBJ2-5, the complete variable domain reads GAGVSQSPRYKVAKRGQDVALRCDPISGHVSLFWYQQALGQGPEFLTYFQNEAQLDKSGLPSDRFFAERPEGSVSTLKIQRTQQEDSAVYLCASSLETSWRETQYFGPGTRLLVL.

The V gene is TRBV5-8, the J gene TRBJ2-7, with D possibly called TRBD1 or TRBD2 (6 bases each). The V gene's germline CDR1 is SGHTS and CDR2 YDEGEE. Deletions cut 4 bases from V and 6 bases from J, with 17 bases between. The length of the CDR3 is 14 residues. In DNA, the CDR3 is TGTGCCAGCAGCCTGGGGACCAAGGGGGGCGAGCAGTACTTC. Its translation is CASSLGTKGGEQYF.

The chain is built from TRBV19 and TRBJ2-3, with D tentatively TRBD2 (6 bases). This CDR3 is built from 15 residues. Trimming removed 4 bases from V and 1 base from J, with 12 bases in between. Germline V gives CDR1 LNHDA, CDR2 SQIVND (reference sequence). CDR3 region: CASSTTSRRTDTQYF. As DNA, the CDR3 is TGTGCCAGTAGTACAACTAGCAGACGCACAGATACGCAGTATTTT.

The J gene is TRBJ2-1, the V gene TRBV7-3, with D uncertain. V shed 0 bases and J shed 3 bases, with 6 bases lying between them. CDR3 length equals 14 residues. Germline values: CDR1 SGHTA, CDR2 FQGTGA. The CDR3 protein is CASSLTPHYNEQFF. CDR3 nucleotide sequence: TGTGCCAGCAGCTTAACGCCCCACTACAATGAGCAGTTCTTC.